The rows below give T cell receptor beta chains drawn from one sample of a study of blood T cell repertoires in COVID-19. Libraries were prepared by immunoSEQ multiplex PCR; TCRdb keeps only in-frame clonotypes and omits some of them. This table holds 270,000 or so clones, approximately 85% found once. The sequenced sample consisted of PBMCs or T cells enriched from blood (not recorded which). These receptors were obtained from a woman aged 50 to 60 who had been exposed to COVID-19. Each CDR3 is given with its conserved first and last residue. A D gene is named only where the DNA matches it firmly. Clone size is given for some rows only: seen once, a few or many times, or a class if the clone is expanded.

v_call,clone_size,j_call,d_call,cdr3_aa,cdr3_nt
TRBV2,.,TRBJ2-5,.,CASSEAGQGTQYF,TGTGCCAGCAGTGAAGCGGGCCAGGGGACCCAGTACTTC
TRBV2,.,TRBJ2-1,TRBD2,CANRSGGGREQFF,TGTGCCAACCGCTCCGGGGGGGGGCGGGAGCAGTTCTTC
TRBV29-1,.,TRBJ1-2,TRBD1,CSVTRDRGRGYTF,TGCAGCGTTACGAGGGACAGGGGACGAGGCTACACCTTC
TRBV6-5,.,TRBJ1-3,.,CASRPSGGNTIYF,TGTGCCAGCCGTCCCTCAGGAGGAAACACCATATATTTT
TRBV28,once,TRBJ1-1,TRBD1,CASSLQPGTGYNTEAFF,TGTGCCAGCAGTTTGCAGCCCGGGACAGGGTATAACACTGAAGCTTTCTTT
TRBV7-8,.,TRBJ1-5,.,CASSLAGQTNQPQHF,TGTGCCAGCAGCTTAGCTGGACAGACCAATCAGCCCCAGCATTTT
TRBV28,.,TRBJ1-6,.,CASSLGGARSSPLHF,TGTGCCAGCAGTTTAGGGGGGGCGCGTAGTTCACCCCTCCACTTT
TRBV5-1,.,TRBJ2-2,TRBD2,CASSLAPGLAGTGELFF,TGCGCCAGCAGCTTGGCCCCGGGACTAGCGGGCACCGGGGAGCTGTTTTTT
TRBV19,.,TRBJ1-4,TRBD1,CASTGTGSVEKLFF,TGTGCCAGTACCGGGACAGGTTCGGTTGAAAAACTGTTTTTT
TRBV19,.,TRBJ1-6,.,CASASQGSPLHF,TGTGCCAGTGCATCGCAGGGCTCACCCCTCCACTTT
TRBV24-1,many,TRBJ2-3,TRBD2,CATSDPSPSGGTDTQYF,TGTGCCACCAGTGATCCAAGCCCTAGCGGGGGCACAGATACGCAGTATTTT
TRBV5-1,once,TRBJ2-2,TRBD2,CASSLQVGTSTSGELFF,TGCGCCAGCAGCTTGCAAGTCGGGACTAGCACGTCCGGGGAGCTGTTTTTT
TRBV27,.,TRBJ1-2,.,CASSFGQNYGYTF,TGTGCCAGCAGTTTTGGACAGAATTATGGCTACACCTTC
TRBV9,.,TRBJ2-7,TRBD2,CASSPEVAGTYEQYF,TGTGCCAGCAGCCCCGAGGTAGCGGGGACCTACGAGCAGTACTTC
TRBV14,once,TRBJ2-1,.,CASSLWRDSWDEQFF,TGTGCCAGCAGCTTATGGCGGGACAGTTGGGATGAGCAGTTCTTC
TRBV7-2,.,TRBJ1-2,.,CASSLARVRRDGYTF,TGTGCCAGCAGCTTAGCGCGGGTCCGTCGGGATGGCTACACCTTC
TRBV11-2,.,TRBJ1-2,.,CASSLDFKLGGYTF,TGTGCCAGCAGTCTCGATTTTAAGCTAGGTGGCTACACCTTC
TRBV4-2,.,TRBJ2-2,.,CASSPFTGELFF,TGTGCCAGCAGCCCCTTCACCGGGGAGCTGTTTTTT
TRBV24-1,.,TRBJ2-3,TRBD1,CATSDLRGTGLDTQYF,TGTGCCACCAGTGATTTACGGGGGACAGGGTTAGATACGCAGTATTTT
TRBV5-4,.,TRBJ2-5,.,CASSLGTQGRETQYF,TGTGCCAGCAGCCTAGGGACCCAAGGGAGGGAGACCCAGTACTTC
TRBV3-1/TRBV3-2,.,TRBJ2-1,.,CASSPPGPSYNEQFF,TGTGCCAGCAGCCCCCCCGGTCCTTCCTACAATGAGCAGTTCTTC
TRBV14,.,TRBJ2-5,.,CASSQISGQETQYF,TGTGCCAGCAGCCAAATTAGTGGTCAAGAGACCCAGTACTTC
TRBV4-2,.,TRBJ2-5,TRBD2,CASSQGQTSGGALETQYF,TGTGCCAGCAGCCAAGGCCAGACTAGCGGGGGGGCCTTGGAGACCCAGTACTTC
TRBV5-6,.,TRBJ2-7,.,CASSLRQAVYEQYF,TGTGCCAGCAGCTTAAGACAGGCTGTATACGAGCAGTACTTC
TRBV5-6,.,TRBJ1-6,.,CASSLQQERSPLHF,TGTGCCAGCAGCTTGCAACAGGAAAGATCACCCCTCCACTTT
TRBV11-3,.,TRBJ1-2,.,CASSLPGIAAMGIYGYTF,TGTGCCAGCAGCTTACCCGGGATAGCGGCGATGGGCATCTATGGCTACACCTTC
TRBV5-1,.,TRBJ2-5,.,CASSLGPGQGVYGTQYF,TGCGCCAGCAGCTTGGGCCCCGGGCAGGGCGTCTATGGGACCCAGTACTTC
TRBV7-9,.,TRBJ1-1,.,CASGRNTEAFF,TGTGCCAGTGGGAGGAACACTGAAGCTTTCTTT
TRBV28,.,TRBJ2-1,TRBD1,CASSPMTGGIYNEQFF,TGTGCCAGCAGTCCGATGACAGGGGGAATCTACAATGAGCAGTTCTTC
TRBV9,.,TRBJ1-1,.,CASSVVDTEAFF,TGTGCCAGCAGCGTAGTCGACACTGAAGCTTTCTTT
TRBV10-1,.,TRBJ1-1,.,CASSEQGSTEAFF,TGCGCCAGCAGTGAGCAGGGAAGCACTGAAGCTTTCTTT
TRBV7-2,.,TRBJ1-1,TRBD1,CASSFGDRTAFF,TGTGCCAGCAGCTTTGGGGACAGGACAGCTTTCTTT
TRBV30,.,TRBJ1-2,.,CAWNSGVSYGYTF,TGTGCCTGGAATAGCGGGGTTTCTTATGGCTACACCTTC
TRBV10-2,few,TRBJ1-1,TRBD1,CASRSGDSKTFF,TGCGCCAGCAGATCAGGGGACAGCAAAACTTTCTTT
TRBV11-2,.,TRBJ1-6,TRBD1,CASSLDIPRQGWGSPLHF,TGTGCCAGCAGCTTAGACATACCCCGACAGGGTTGGGGTTCACCCCTCCACTTT
TRBV3-1/TRBV3-2,.,TRBJ2-7,TRBD1,CASTPGFGTGDYEQYF,TGTGCCAGCACCCCAGGCTTTGGGACAGGGGACTACGAGCAGTACTTC
TRBV19,once,TRBJ1-6,TRBD1,CASSRTGDHSPLHF,TGTGCCAGTAGTAGGACAGGGGACCATTCACCCCTCCACTTT
TRBV19,.,TRBJ1-1,.,CASTQQGLNTEAFF,TGTGCCAGCACGCAGCAGGGCCTGAACACTGAAGCTTTCTTT
TRBV30,.,TRBJ1-2,TRBD1,CAWRAGQDYGYTF,TGTGCCTGGAGGGCCGGACAGGACTATGGCTACACCTTC
TRBV7-6,.,TRBJ2-1,.,CASSLDLRDEQFF,TGTGCCAGCAGCTTAGACCTCCGGGATGAGCAGTTCTTC
TRBV15,.,TRBJ2-7,.,CATSREGSRGEQYF,TGTGCCACCAGCAGGGAGGGGAGTCGGGGCGAGCAGTACTTC
TRBV7-9,.,TRBJ1-2,.,CASSSLNEGYTF,TGTGCCAGCAGCTCACTTAATGAGGGCTACACCTTC
TRBV5-6,.,TRBJ1-2,TRBD1,CASSLPGGVRNYGYTF,TGTGCCAGCAGCTTGCCAGGGGGCGTTAGAAACTATGGCTACACCTTC
TRBV6-5,many,TRBJ2-7,TRBD2,CASSSGDASGEQYF,TGTGCCAGCTCTAGCGGGGACGCTTCTGGGGAGCAGTACTTC